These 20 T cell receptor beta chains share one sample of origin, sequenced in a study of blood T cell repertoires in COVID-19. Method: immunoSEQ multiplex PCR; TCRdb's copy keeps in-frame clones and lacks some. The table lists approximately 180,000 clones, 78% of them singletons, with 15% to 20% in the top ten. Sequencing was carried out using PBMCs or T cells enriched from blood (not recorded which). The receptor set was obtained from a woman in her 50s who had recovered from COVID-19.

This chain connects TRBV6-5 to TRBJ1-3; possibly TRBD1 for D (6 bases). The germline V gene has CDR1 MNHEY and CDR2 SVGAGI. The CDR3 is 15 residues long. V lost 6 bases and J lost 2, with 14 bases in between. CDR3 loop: CASSLGQNPGNTIYF. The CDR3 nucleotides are TGTGCCAGCAGCCTCGGACAGAACCCTGGAAACACCATATATTTT.

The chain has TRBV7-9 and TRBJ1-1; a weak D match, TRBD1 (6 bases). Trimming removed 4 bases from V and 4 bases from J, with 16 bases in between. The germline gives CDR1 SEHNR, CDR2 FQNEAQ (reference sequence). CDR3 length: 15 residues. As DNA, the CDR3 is TGTGCCAGCAGCTCCTACAGGGACGAGGCCACTGAAGCTTTCTTT. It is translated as CASSSYRDEATEAFF.

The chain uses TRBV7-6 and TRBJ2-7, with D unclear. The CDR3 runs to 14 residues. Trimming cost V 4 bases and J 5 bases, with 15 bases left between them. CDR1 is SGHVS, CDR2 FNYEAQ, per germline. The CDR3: CASSSSSLGNEQYF. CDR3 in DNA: TGTGCCAGCAGCTCCTCTTCCTTGGGCAACGAGCAGTACTTC.

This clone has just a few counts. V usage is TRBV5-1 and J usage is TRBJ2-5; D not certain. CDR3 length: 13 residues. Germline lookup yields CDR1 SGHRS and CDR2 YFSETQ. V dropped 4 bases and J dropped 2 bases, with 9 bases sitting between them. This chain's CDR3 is CASSLNLQETQYF. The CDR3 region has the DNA TGCGCCAGCAGCCTTAATCTACAAGAGACCCAGTACTTC. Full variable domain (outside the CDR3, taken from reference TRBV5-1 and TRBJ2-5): KAGVTQTPRYLIKTRGQQVTLSCSPISGHRSVSWYQQTPGQGLQFLFEYFSETQRNKGNFPGRFSGRQFSNSRSEMNVSTLELGDSALYLCASSLNLQETQYFGPGTRLLVL.

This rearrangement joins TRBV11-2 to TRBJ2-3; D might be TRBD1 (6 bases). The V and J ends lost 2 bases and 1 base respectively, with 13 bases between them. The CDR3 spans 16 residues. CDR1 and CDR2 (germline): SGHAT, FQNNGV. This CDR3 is CASSLFFPGGTDTQYF. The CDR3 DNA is TGTGCCAGCAGCTTATTTTTCCCAGGGGGCACAGATACGCAGTATTTT.

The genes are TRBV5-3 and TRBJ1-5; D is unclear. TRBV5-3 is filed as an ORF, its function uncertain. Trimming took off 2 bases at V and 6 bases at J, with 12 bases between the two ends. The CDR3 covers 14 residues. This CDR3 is CARSFRPRAQPQHF. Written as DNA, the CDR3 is TGTGCCAGAAGCTTCCGCCCGAGGGCTCAGCCCCAGCATTTT.

CDR3 in DNA: TGTGCCAGCAGCCTTCTCACAGGGGGCGGTGAAAAACTGTTTTTT. Encoded protein: CASSLLTGGGEKLFF. The chain has TRBV3-1 (or the pseudogene TRBV3-2) and TRBJ1-4; 9 bases are shared with TRBD1. The J segment lost 7 bases and the V segment lost 4 bases, leaving 7 bases of the junction unmatched. The CDR3 length is 15 residues. Germline V lookup: CDR1 LGHDT, CDR2 YNNKEL (reference sequence).

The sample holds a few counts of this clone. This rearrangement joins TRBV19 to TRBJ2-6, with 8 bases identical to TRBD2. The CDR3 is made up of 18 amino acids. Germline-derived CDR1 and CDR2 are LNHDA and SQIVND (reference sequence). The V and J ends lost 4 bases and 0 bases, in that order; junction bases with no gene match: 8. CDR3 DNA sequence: TGTGCCAGTAGTAGAGCCAGCGGGAGCTCCTCTGGGGCCAACGTCCTGACTTTC. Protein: CASSRASGSSSGANVLTF.

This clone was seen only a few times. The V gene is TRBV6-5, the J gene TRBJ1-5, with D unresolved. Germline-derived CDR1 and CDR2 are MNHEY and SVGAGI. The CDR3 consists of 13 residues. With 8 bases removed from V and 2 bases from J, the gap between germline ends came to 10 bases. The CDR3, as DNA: TGTGCCAGCTTACCGCAGGGCAATCAGCCCCAGCATTTT. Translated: CASLPQGNQPQHF.

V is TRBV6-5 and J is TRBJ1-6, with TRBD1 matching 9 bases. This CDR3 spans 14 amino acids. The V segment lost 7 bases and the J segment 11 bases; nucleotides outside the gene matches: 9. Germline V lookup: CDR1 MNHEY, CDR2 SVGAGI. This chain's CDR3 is CASTDRDRVTPLHF. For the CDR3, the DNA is TGTGCCAGCACCGACCGGGACAGGGTAACACCCCTCCACTTT.

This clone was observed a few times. The CDR3 region has the DNA TGCGCCAGCAGCCACACAGGGTCGGGCTACACCTTC. Residues: CASSHTGSGYTF. This rearrangement joins TRBV4-1 to TRBJ1-2; tentatively, D is TRBD1 (6 bases). This CDR3 is built from 12 residues. Looked up from germline, CDR1 is MGHRA and CDR2 is YSYEKL. V was pared by 3 bases and J by 8 bases, with 10 bases between.

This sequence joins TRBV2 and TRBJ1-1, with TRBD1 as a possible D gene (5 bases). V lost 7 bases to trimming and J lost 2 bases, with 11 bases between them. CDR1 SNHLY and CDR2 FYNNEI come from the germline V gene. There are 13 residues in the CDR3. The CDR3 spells CASNGRENTEAFF. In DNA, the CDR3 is TGTGCCAGCAATGGCAGGGAAAACACTGAAGCTTTCTTT.

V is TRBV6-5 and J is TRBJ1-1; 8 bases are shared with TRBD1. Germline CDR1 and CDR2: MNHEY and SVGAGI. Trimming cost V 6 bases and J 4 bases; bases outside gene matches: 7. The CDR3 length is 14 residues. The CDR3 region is CASSQGAGGTEAFF. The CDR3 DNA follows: TGTGCCAGCAGCCAGGGGGCCGGAGGCACTGAAGCTTTCTTT.

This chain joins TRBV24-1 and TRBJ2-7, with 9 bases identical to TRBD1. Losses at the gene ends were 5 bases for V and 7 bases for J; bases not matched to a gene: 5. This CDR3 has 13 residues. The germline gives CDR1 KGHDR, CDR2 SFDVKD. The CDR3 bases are TGTGCCACCAGTGGGGGACAGGGCGGGGAGCAGTACTTC. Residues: CATSGGQGGEQYF.

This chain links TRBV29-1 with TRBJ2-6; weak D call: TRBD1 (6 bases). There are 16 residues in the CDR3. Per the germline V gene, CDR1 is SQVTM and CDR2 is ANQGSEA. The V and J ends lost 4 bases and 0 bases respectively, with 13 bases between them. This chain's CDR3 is CSVGRTANSGANVLTF. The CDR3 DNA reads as TGCAGCGTTGGTAGGACAGCGAACTCTGGGGCCAACGTCCTGACTTTC.

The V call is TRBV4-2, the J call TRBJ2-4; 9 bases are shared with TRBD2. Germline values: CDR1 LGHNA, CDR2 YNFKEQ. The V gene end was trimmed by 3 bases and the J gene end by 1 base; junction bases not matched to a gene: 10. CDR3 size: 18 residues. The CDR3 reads CASSHPSVAGAAKNIQYF. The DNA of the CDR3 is TGTGCCAGCAGCCATCCATCTGTAGCGGGAGCTGCCAAAAACATTCAGTACTTC.

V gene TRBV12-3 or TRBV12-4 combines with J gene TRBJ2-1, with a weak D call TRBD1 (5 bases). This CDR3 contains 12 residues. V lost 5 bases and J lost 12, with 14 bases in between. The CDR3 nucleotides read TGTGCCAGCAGTCCCCAACCCCAGGGGCAGTTCTTC. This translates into CASSPQPQGQFF.

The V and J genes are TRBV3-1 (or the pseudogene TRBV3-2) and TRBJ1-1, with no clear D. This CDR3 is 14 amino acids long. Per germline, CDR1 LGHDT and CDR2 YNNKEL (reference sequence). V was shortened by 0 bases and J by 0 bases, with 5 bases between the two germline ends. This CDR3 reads CASSQDGMNTEAFF. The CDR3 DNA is TGTGCCAGCAGCCAAGACGGGATGAACACTGAAGCTTTCTTT.

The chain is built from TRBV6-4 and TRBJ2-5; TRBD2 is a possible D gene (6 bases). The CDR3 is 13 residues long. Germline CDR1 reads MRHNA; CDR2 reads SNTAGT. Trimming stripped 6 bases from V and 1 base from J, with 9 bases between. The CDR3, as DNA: TGTGCCAGCAGCAGGGAGGCCCAAGAGACCCAGTACTTC. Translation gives CASSREAQETQYF.

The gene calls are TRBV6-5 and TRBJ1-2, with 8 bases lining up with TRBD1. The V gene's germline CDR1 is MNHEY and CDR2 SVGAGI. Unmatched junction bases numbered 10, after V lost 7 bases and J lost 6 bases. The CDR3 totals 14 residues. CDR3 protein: CASKFMTGVNGYTF. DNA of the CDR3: TGTGCCAGCAAATTCATGACAGGGGTTAATGGCTACACCTTC.